This TCR beta chain was captured in a study of PD-1 blockade in mismatch repair-deficient tumors. This table comes from immunoSEQ multiplex PCR, and its TCRdb copy is limited to in-frame clones, with some not included. This sample has roughly 130,000 clones, with 88% found just once. CDR3 length equals 14 residues. CDR1 and CDR2 (germline): SGHAT, FQNNGV. With 3 bases removed from V and 3 bases from J, the gap between germline ends came to 12 bases. Every patient had mismatch repair deficiency by PCR or immunohistochemistry. The TCR-sequenced patients were a few responders to pembrolizumab. This clone was counted a single time.

The sequencing here drew on peripheral blood, taken 72 weeks after starting pembrolizumab. This chain links TRBV11-2 with TRBJ2-7, with D perhaps TRBD2 (5 bases). The TCR originated in an adult with mismatch repair-deficient cancer. CDR3 sequence: CASSLSGDYYEQYF. The CDR3 region has the DNA TGTGCCAGCAGCTTGTCAGGAGACTACTACGAGCAGTACTTC.